This T cell receptor beta chain was identified during a study of T cell repertoires in cytomegalovirus infection. Study overall: Public signatures in TCR beta pointed to CMV infection and matching HLA type. Study-wide results and caveats: Summed frequency of shared TCR beta families picked out CMV carriers who also had the relevant HLA.

This clonotype has only a few counts. No antigen is known for it. TCRdb re-called the reads with MiXCR, one entry per CDR3 protein. The sample contains approximately 750,000 distinct CDR3 sequences, roughly 36% of which appear only once. Trimming took 6 bases from V and 5 from J, leaving 16 bases between them. This CDR3 has 15 residues. Germline CDR1 MNHNS, CDR2 SASEGT. What was sequenced was PBMCs. This TCR was recovered from a human donor in good health (CMV status not recorded). Some clones in this sample may be carry-over from other donors' samples. V usage is TRBV6-1 and J usage is TRBJ2-2; D is possibly TRBD2 (6 bases). The chain's CDR3 is CASSMWGEVTGELFF. CDR3 in DNA: TGTGCCAGCAGCATGTGGGGGGAAGTAACCGGGGAGCTGTTTTTT.